This T cell receptor (beta chain) was recovered during a study of OX40 agonist ivuxolimab in advanced cancers. Study background: Averaging about 60 years in age, with a range of about 23 to 79, the cohort was approximately 84% male. Study outcomes and limitations: In a subset of nonresponders, normalized T-cell clonal expansion was also low.

Germline CDR1 and CDR2: SGDLS and YYNGEE. This CDR3 has 17 amino acids. Trimming took off 0 bases at V and 5 bases at J, with 17 bases between the two ends. As regards this clone: The antigen is not known.

Method: immunoSEQ multiplex PCR; TCRdb's copy keeps in-frame clones and lacks some. In the table there are fewer than 30,000 clones, almost 90% of which are singletons. Patients were ruled out by autoimmune disease history or systemic immunosuppression. This chain links TRBV9 with TRBJ2-2; perhaps D is TRBD1 or TRBD2 (5 bases each). The source material was CD4+ or CD8+ T cells sorted from blood, sampled in a trial of the OX40 agonist ivuxolimab. This receptor was obtained from an adult with an advanced solid tumor such as melanoma, head and neck, liver or kidney cancer. CDR3 DNA: TGTGCCAGCAGCGTAGAGAGTTTGGGGCGGGCAACCGGGGAGCTGTTTTTT. Amino acid sequence: CASSVESLGRATGELFF.